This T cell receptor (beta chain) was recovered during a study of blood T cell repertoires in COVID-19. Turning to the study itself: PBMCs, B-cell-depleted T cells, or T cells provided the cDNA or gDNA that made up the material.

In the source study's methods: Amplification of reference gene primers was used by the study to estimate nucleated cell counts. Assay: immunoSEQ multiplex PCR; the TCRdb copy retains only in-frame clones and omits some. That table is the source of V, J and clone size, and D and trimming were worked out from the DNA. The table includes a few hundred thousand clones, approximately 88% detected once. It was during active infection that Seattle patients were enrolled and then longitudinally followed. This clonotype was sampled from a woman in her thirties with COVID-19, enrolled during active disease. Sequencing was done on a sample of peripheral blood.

The CDR3: CASSLESYEQYF. Here the CDR3 DNA reads TGCGCCAGCAGCTTGGAATCTTACGAGCAGTACTTC. The chain employs TRBV5-1 and TRBJ2-7; no clear D gene. Germline CDR1 reads SGHRS; CDR2 reads YFSETQ. Trimming stripped 0 bases from V and 4 bases from J, with 5 bases between. The CDR3 is 12 amino acids.